Detailed here is one T cell receptor (beta chain). As yet, its antigen is unknown. Scientists ran DNA taken from cultured CD4+ T cells through the Oncomine TCR Beta short-read assay for sequencing. Using its own MiXCR run on the PCR reads, TCRdb lists one record per CDR3 protein. The sample lists more than 15,000 distinct CDR3 sequences, roughly 47% occurring once. The record originates from a study of vaccination and CD4 T cells after COVID-19. Trimming shortened V by 0 bases and J by 3 bases, and 6 bases separated the two germline ends. Germline V gene sequence: CDR1 MNHEY, CDR2 SVGAGI. This CDR3 is built from 14 residues. The treatment is: approximately 11-day PBMC culture with coronavirus spike peptide pools or control peptides (ViraFEST assay).

This chain joins TRBV6-5 and TRBJ1-3, with D hard to call. The sequence derives from a human donor who had recovered from COVID-19. What was sequenced was CD4+ T cells from blood, cultured in vitro. CDR3 sequence reads: CASSYSMNGNTIYF. CDR3 DNA: TGTGCCAGCAGTTACTCAATGAATGGAAACACCATATATTTT.